This T cell receptor (beta chain) was sequenced in a study of a mutant IDH1 vaccine in newly diagnosed glioma. The overall study: Treated patients, averaging 40.4 years, were 62.5% male and about 38% female. Most had both radiotherapy and temozolomide beforehand; others had only one. Broader study findings: Changes to the top peripheral T cell clonotypes appeared unrelated to pseudoprogression. Vaccination elicited immune responses in approximately 92% of patients.

V lost 1 base and J lost 5, with 11 bases in between. Germline CDR1 and CDR2: LNHDA and SQIVND (reference sequence). This CDR3 is 15 amino acids long. Data came from immunoSEQ multiplex PCR; TCRdb stores just in-frame clones and leaves some out. The profile shows over 50,000 clones, approximately 80% of them singletons. Of note for this clone: Its antigen remains unidentified.

Regarding time point: week 23, last vaccination. Each dose of the vaccine consisted of 300 ug of mutant IDH1 20-mer peptide, with topical imiquimod. The chain employs TRBV19 and TRBJ2-2, with D possibly TRBD2 on 5 matching bases. Source: PBMCs, taken from a glioma patient whose treatment included an IDH1 peptide vaccine. The sequence came from a man younger than 30 with glioma. Here the CDR3 reads CASSIGFGETGELFF. The DNA of the CDR3 is TGTGCCAGTAGTATAGGTTTCGGGGAGACCGGGGAGCTGTTTTTT.